These 27 T cell receptor beta chains originate from one sample sequenced in a study of blood T cells in healthy people across ages. The authors ran a second PCR of about 6 to 11 cycles using a sample-barcoded 5' primer and a J-beta primer mix. TCRdb redid the calling of the 5' RACE reads with MiXCR, one entry per CDR3 protein. The repertoire includes 800,000 or so distinct CDR3 sequences, about half of them detected once, and around a sixth sits in the top ten. The source material was blood. The receptors come from a man older than 75 in good health.

This clonotype was seen a handful of times. A much more abundant neighbour one base away suggests this may be a read error. The J gene is TRBJ2-7, the V gene TRBV7-8, with D unclear. The CDR3 is 14 amino acids. V was trimmed by 1 base and J by 7 bases, leaving 14 bases between them. Germline CDR1 reads SGHVS; CDR2 reads FQNEAQ. As DNA, the CDR3 is TGTGCCAGCAGCTTAGTTGTCACTTACAATGAGCAGTACTTC. It specifies CASSLVVTYNEQYF. Based on the CDR3 plus reference TRBV7-8 and TRBJ2-7, the full variable domain is GAGVSQSPRYKVAKRGQDVALRCDPISGHVSLFWYQQALGQGPEFLTYFQNEAQLDKSGLPSDRFFAERPEGSVSTLKIQRTQQEDSAVYLCASSLVVTYNEQYFGPGTRLTVT.

There are a few counts of this clonotype. This sequence joins TRBV9 and TRBJ2-7, with a weak D call TRBD1 (7 bases). The germline V gene has CDR1 SGDLS and CDR2 YYNGEE. The CDR3 is 15 amino acids. Trimming took 3 bases from V and 4 from J, leaving 17 bases between them. DNA of the CDR3: TGTGCCAGCAGCGCATCAGGGGGGACAGTATACGAGCAGTACTTC. Amino acid sequence: CASSASGGTVYEQYF.

This clonotype was observed many times. The chain employs TRBV7-9 and TRBJ2-5; D unclear. CDR1 is SEHNR, CDR2 FQNEAQ, per germline (reference sequence). This CDR3 is built from 13 residues. V shed 5 bases and J shed 5 bases, with 12 bases lying between them. The CDR3 coding sequence is TGTGCCAGCAGCATTGGGGTTCGGGAGACCCAGTACTTC. It specifies CASSIGVRETQYF.

This clonotype has only one observation. The genes are TRBV4-3 and TRBJ2-7; TRBD2 is a possible D gene (5 bases). CDR3 length equals 15 residues. From germline, CDR1 is LGHNA and CDR2 YSLEER. Trimming cost V 0 bases and J 6 bases, with 15 bases left between them. The CDR3 protein is CASSQDPRGYLEQYF. Written as DNA, the CDR3 is TGCGCCAGCAGCCAAGACCCCCGAGGGTACCTCGAGCAGTACTTC.

V usage is TRBV20-1 and J usage is TRBJ2-1; D tentatively fits TRBD1 or TRBD2 (5 bases each). V shed 5 bases and J shed 7 bases, with 18 bases lying between them. The germline V gene has CDR1 DFQATT and CDR2 SNEGSKA (reference sequence). The CDR3 is 14 residues long. CDR3 region: CSAPRAGWGNEQFF. For the CDR3, the DNA is TGCAGTGCTCCTCGGGCAGGGTGGGGGAATGAGCAGTTCTTC.

CDR3 bases: TGTGCCAGCAGTGAAATCACAGGACGGGAGACCCAGTACTTC. Translated: CASSEITGRETQYF. The V gene is TRBV25-1, the J gene TRBJ2-5; tentative D call: TRBD1 (5 bases). The CDR3 covers 14 residues. V dropped 2 bases and J dropped 5 bases, with 12 bases sitting between them. In germline, CDR1 is MGHDK, CDR2 SYGVNS.

V and J are TRBV7-2 and TRBJ2-3; D is uncertain. There are 13 residues in the CDR3. From germline, CDR1 is SGHTA and CDR2 FQGNSA. V dropped 5 bases and J dropped 4 bases, with 10 bases sitting between them. CDR3 nucleotide sequence: TGTGCCAGCAGCGCCAATAGACCAGATACGCAGTATTTT. It encodes CASSANRPDTQYF.

This chain links TRBV12-3 or TRBV12-4 with TRBJ2-3; tentatively, D is TRBD2 (6 bases). The ends were cut back, 4 bases at V and 4 bases at J, with 18 bases in the middle. The CDR3 sequence is 16 residues long. The CDR3 is CASSSSWVGTSDTQYF. Written as DNA, the CDR3 is TGTGCCAGCAGTTCGAGCTGGGTCGGGACTTCAGATACGCAGTATTTT.

The V and J genes are TRBV6-1 and TRBJ2-7; 9 positions match TRBD1. The CDR3 contains 15 residues. Germline loops: CDR1 MNHNS, CDR2 SASEGT. Losses at the gene ends were 4 bases for V and 6 bases for J; bases not matched to a gene: 10. CDR3 sequence: CASSVTGGASCEQYF. CDR3 DNA: TGTGCCAGCAGTGTTACAGGGGGCGCTTCTTGCGAGCAGTACTTC.

The CDR3 spells CATKGLAGEETQYF. CDR3 in DNA: TGTGCCACCAAGGGACTAGCGGGAGAAGAGACCCAGTACTTC. The gene calls are TRBV6-2 or TRBV6-3 and TRBJ2-7; 14 bases fit TRBD2. The DNA end is a closer match to TRBJ2-5, so the J assignment may be wrong. The germline CDR1 and CDR2 sequences are MNHEY and SVGEGT. The CDR3 covers 14 residues.

This clonotype turned up a few times. V usage is TRBV4-2 and J usage is TRBJ2-7, with D perhaps being TRBD1 or TRBD2 (6 bases each). V lost 2 bases and J lost 3, with 20 bases in between. The germline gives CDR1 LGHNA, CDR2 YNFKEQ. The CDR3 covers 17 residues. In DNA form, the CDR3 reads TGTGCCAGCAGCCAAATGGGCTCAGGGGACTTGTACTACGAGCAGTACTTC. Translation gives CASSQMGSGDLYYEQYF.

This chain connects TRBV2 to TRBJ2-3, with D hard to call. The CDR3 extends over 16 amino acids. Germline V gene data show CDR1 as SNHLY and CDR2 as FYNNEI. Trimming left V 7 bases short and J 0 bases short, with 17 bases between. This CDR3 is CASIRTGGESTDTQYF. The DNA of the CDR3 is TGTGCCAGCATCAGAACGGGCGGAGAGAGCACAGATACGCAGTATTTT.

The genes are TRBV7-2 and TRBJ2-5; TRBD2 matches 7 bases. Germline CDR1 and CDR2: SGHTA and FQGNSA. This CDR3 has 14 amino acids. Trimming cost V 2 bases and J 1 base; bases outside gene matches: 1. CDR3 bases: TGTGCCAGCAGCTTACCTAGCGGCCAAGAGACCCAGTACTTC. Encoded protein: CASSLPSGQETQYF.

This clonotype was seen a single time. The CDR3 DNA reads TGTGCCAGCAGCGGAAGTAGTTCTAGTTCCTATGAGCAGTTCTTC. Its translation is CASSGSSSSSYEQFF. V and J are TRBV7-2 and TRBJ2-1; D is uncertain. In germline, CDR1 is SGHTA, CDR2 FQGNSA. CDR3 size: 15 residues. V lost 5 bases to trimming and J lost 8 bases, with 19 bases between them.

V is TRBV5-1 and J is TRBJ2-2; 8 bases are shared with TRBD1. The V gene end was trimmed by 3 bases and the J gene end by 7 bases; junction bases not matched to a gene: 5. The CDR3 is made up of 14 amino acids. The germline gives CDR1 SGHRS, CDR2 YFSETQ. CDR3 amino acids: CASSSTGEVGELFF. For the CDR3, the DNA is TGCGCCAGCAGCTCGACAGGGGAAGTCGGGGAGCTGTTTTTT.

This clonotype was recorded a few times. This rearrangement joins TRBV7-8 to TRBJ2-7; TRBD2 might be the D (5 bases). The length of the CDR3 is 14 residues. Trimming pared 0 bases from V and 2 bases from J, leaving 8 bases between. In germline, CDR1 is SGHVS, CDR2 FQNEAQ. This chain's CDR3 is CASSLAYGTYEQYF. CDR3 DNA: TGTGCCAGCAGCTTAGCCTACGGGACCTACGAGCAGTACTTC. Combining the CDR3 with reference TRBV7-8 and TRBJ2-7 gives the whole variable domain GAGVSQSPRYKVAKRGQDVALRCDPISGHVSLFWYQQALGQGPEFLTYFQNEAQLDKSGLPSDRFFAERPEGSVSTLKIQRTQQEDSAVYLCASSLAYGTYEQYFGPGTRLTVT.

This clonotype has just a few counts. The chain carries TRBV29-1 and TRBJ2-7; possibly TRBD1 for D (6 bases). This CDR3 region has 11 residues. Germline CDR1 reads SQVTM; CDR2 reads ANQGSEA. Trimming pared 7 bases from V and 0 bases from J, leaving 7 bases between. Here the CDR3 reads CSGDISYEQYF. The CDR3 DNA is TGCAGCGGGGACATCTCCTACGAGCAGTACTTC.

This clonotype was picked up many times. This sequence joins TRBV2 and TRBJ1-2; D is unresolved. Germline CDR1 SNHLY, CDR2 FYNNEI. The CDR3 length is 13 residues. Trimming took 6 bases from V and 2 from J, leaving 10 bases between them. The CDR3 here is CASSDTSNYGYTF. For the CDR3, the DNA is TGTGCCAGCAGCGACACAAGCAACTATGGCTACACCTTC. The full variable domain, in which reference TRBV2 and TRBJ1-2 provide the parts outside the CDR3, is EPEVTQTPSHQVTQMGQEVILRCVPISNHLYFYWYRQILGQKVEFLVSFYNNEISEKSEIFDDQFSVERPDGSNFTLKIRSTKLEDSAMYFCASSDTSNYGYTFGSGTRLTVV.

This clonotype was counted at least ten times. This sequence joins TRBV20-1 and TRBJ2-7, with 7 bases that match TRBD2. This CDR3 contains 15 residues. Germline V gene data show CDR1 as DFQATT and CDR2 as SNEGSKA (reference sequence). The V gene end was trimmed by 6 bases and the J gene end by 0 bases; junction bases not matched to a gene: 11. CDR3 in amino acids: CSAIPARGDSYEQYF. The CDR3 region has the DNA TGCAGTGCCATACCGGCCCGGGGGGACTCCTACGAGCAGTACTTC.

The chain is built from TRBV10-3 and TRBJ2-7, with 9 bases identical to TRBD1. The CDR3 covers 14 residues. Germline CDR1 reads ENHRY; CDR2 reads SYGVKD. J lost 4 bases, V lost 10 bases, and 11 bases had no gene match. The CDR3 loop reads CATYSGQGTYEQYF. The DNA for the CDR3 is TGTGCCACTTATTCGGGACAGGGAACATACGAGCAGTACTTC.

The rearrangement links TRBV11-2 to TRBJ2-2; 8 bases match TRBD1. The CDR3 has 15 amino acids. V shed 5 bases, J shed 4 bases, and the junction held 6 bases outside the gene matches. Germline V gives CDR1 SGHAT, CDR2 FQNNGV. CDR3 in DNA: TGTGCCAGCAGCCCGCCGGGACAGGCCACCGGGGAGCTGTTTTTT. As protein: CASSPPGQATGELFF. The whole variable domain, remainder taken from reference TRBV11-2 and TRBJ2-2, is EAGVAQSPRYKIIEKRQSVAFWCNPISGHATLYWYQQILGQGPKLLIQFQNNGVVDDSQLPKDRFSAERLKGVDSTLKIQPAKLEDSAVYLCASSPPGQATGELFFGEGSRLTVL.

The DNA for the CDR3 is TGTGCCAGCAGCTTAGGTCGCCAGCCGAGCTCCTACGAGCAGTACTTC. This gives the protein CASSLGRQPSSYEQYF. The gene calls are TRBV7-7 and TRBJ2-7; D is undetermined. The CDR3 loop spans 16 amino acids. V was trimmed by 1 base and J by 0 bases, leaving 13 bases between them. The germline V gene has CDR1 SSHAT and CDR2 FNYEAQ (reference sequence).

V is TRBV28 and J is TRBJ2-7; TRBD1 matches at 8 bases. The germline V gene has CDR1 MDHEN and CDR2 SYDVKM. V lost 5 bases to trimming and J lost 3 bases; unmatched junction nucleotides: 6. The CDR3 length is 14 residues. The CDR3 DNA reads as TGTGCCAGCAGTGGGGGGACAGGTCGCTACGAGCAGTACTTC. Its protein product is CASSGGTGRYEQYF.

The chain joins TRBV25-1 to TRBJ1-4, with TRBD1 as a possible D gene (5 bases). This CDR3 is built from 13 residues. Germline V lookup: CDR1 MGHDK, CDR2 SYGVNS. V shed 5 bases and J shed 4 bases, with 8 bases lying between them. Written as DNA, the CDR3 is TGTGCCAGCAGTTTCAGGGATAATGAAAAACTGTTTTTT. This gives the protein CASSFRDNEKLFF.

The chain links TRBV7-9 to TRBJ1-2; TRBD1 matches at 7 bases. The CDR3 has 15 amino acids. Germline trimming cut 3 bases from V and 6 bases from J; bases unmatched to any gene: 10. From germline, CDR1 is SEHNR and CDR2 FQNEAQ (reference sequence). The CDR3 DNA sequence: TGTGCCAGCAGCTTTTCGTCGGCCACAGGGGATGGCTACACCTTC. Its translation: CASSFSSATGDGYTF.

The count of this clonotype is one. The chain links TRBV2 to TRBJ2-3; D is perhaps TRBD2 (5 bases). Trimming shortened V by 9 bases and J by 0 bases, and 16 bases separated the two germline ends. Germline V lookup: CDR1 SNHLY, CDR2 FYNNEI. The length of the CDR3 is 15 residues. The CDR3 DNA follows: TGTGCCAGGCGGGTGGCCTCACCTAGCACAGATACGCAGTATTTT. It codes for CARRVASPSTDTQYF.

This clonotype has a count of ten or more. The J gene is TRBJ2-1, the V gene TRBV7-8; 8 bases are shared with TRBD1. J lost 1 base, V lost 4 bases, and 9 bases had no gene match. The germline V gene encodes CDR1 SGHVS and CDR2 FQNEAQ. This CDR3 is 17 amino acids long. CDR3 residues: CASSSAPTGGSYNEQFF. CDR3 nucleotides: TGTGCCAGCAGCTCCGCCCCAACAGGGGGGTCCTACAATGAGCAGTTCTTC.